These 14 T cell receptor beta chains came from one sample sequenced in a study of blood T cell repertoires in COVID-19. TCRdb's copy holds only in-frame clones and misses some; the assay was immunoSEQ multiplex PCR. The sample shows about 270,000 clones, over 80% of them seen only once. The sample comprised PBMCs or T cells enriched from blood (not recorded which). The receptor set was obtained from a woman aged 25 to 39 with acute COVID-19.

The chain employs TRBV5-5 and TRBJ1-2; tentatively, D is TRBD1 (5 bases). V lost 4 bases, J lost 8 bases, and 15 bases lay in between. CDR1 SGHKS and CDR2 YYEKEE come from the germline V gene (reference sequence). CDR3 length equals 13 residues. The CDR3 is CASSPRGDSGYTF. CDR3 bases: TGTGCCAGCAGCCCCCGTGGGGACTCGGGCTACACCTTC.

The chain has TRBV27 and TRBJ2-2; D remains ambiguous. The CDR3 length is 15 residues. Trimming stripped 0 bases from V and 4 bases from J, with 9 bases between. Per germline, CDR1 MNHEY and CDR2 SMNVEV (reference sequence). The CDR3 DNA reads as TGTGCCAGCAGTTTATCGCTACTTACCACCGGGGAGCTGTTTTTT. Its translation: CASSLSLLTTGELFF.

The chain couples TRBV18 to TRBJ2-3; D possibly corresponds to TRBD2 (6 bases). The germline CDR1 and CDR2 sequences are KGHSH and LQKENI. V was pared by 0 bases and J by 4 bases, with 14 bases between. The CDR3 has 16 residues. The CDR3: CASSPPIGEAADTQYF. The CDR3 DNA follows: TGTGCCAGCTCACCACCGATAGGGGAGGCAGCAGATACGCAGTATTTT.

The chain combines TRBV4-3 with TRBJ2-7, with 8 nucleotides matching TRBD2. Germline lookup yields CDR1 LGHNA and CDR2 YSLEER. The CDR3 has 18 residues. Unmatched junction bases numbered 17, after V lost 0 bases and J lost 7 bases. CDR3 in DNA: TGCGCCAGCAGCCAAGACCCCCTCTCCGGGCGGGAGGTGGGTGAGCAGTACTTC. This encodes CASSQDPLSGREVGEQYF.

On this clone: This sample includes further DNA sequences coding for the same CDR3. V is TRBV6-5 and J is TRBJ1-2; D gene unclear. Per the germline V gene, CDR1 is MNHEY and CDR2 is SVGAGI. The CDR3 is 14 amino acids. The V end lost 0 bases, the J end lost 5 bases, and 10 bases lay between the germline ends. As DNA, the CDR3 is TGTGCCAGCAGTTACTCGTGGGGAGATTATGGCTACACCTTC. Translating it yields CASSYSWGDYGYTF.

This rearrangement joins TRBV30 to TRBJ2-7; 11 bases are shared with TRBD2. The J segment lost 1 base and the V segment lost 4 bases, leaving 6 bases of the junction unmatched. The V gene's germline CDR1 is GTSNPN and CDR2 SVGIG (reference sequence). This CDR3 is 15 amino acids long. The CDR3 coding sequence is TGTGCCTGGAAGCTAGCGGGAGGCGGGTCCTACGAGCAGTACTTC. Protein sequence: CAWKLAGGGSYEQYF. Looking up the rest from reference TRBV30 and TRBJ2-7 gives the full variable domain: SQTIHQWPATLVQPVGSPLSLECTVEGTSNPNLYWYRQAAGRGLQLLFYSVGIGQISSEVPQNLSASRPQDRQFILSSKKLLLSDSGFYLCAWKLAGGGSYEQYFGPGTRLTVT.

V gene TRBV7-9 combines with J gene TRBJ1-5; D possibly corresponds to TRBD1 (5 bases). Germline V gene lookup returns CDR1 SEHNR and CDR2 FQNEAQ (reference sequence). Trimming cost V 0 bases and J 7 bases, with 13 bases left between them. The length of the CDR3 is 15 residues. The CDR3 nucleotides read TGTGCCAGCAGCTTAGCGGTGGGGGACTGGCAGCCCCAGCATTTT. It encodes CASSLAVGDWQPQHF.

The V and J genes are TRBV28 and TRBJ2-3; TRBD1 matches at 8 bases. The CDR3 has 18 residues. Per germline, CDR1 MDHEN and CDR2 SYDVKM. V dropped 6 bases and J dropped 0; count of bases not matched to a gene: 14. CDR3 coding DNA: TGTGCCAGCAGCCCAGGGGGCGATACCCCGTGGAGCACAGATACGCAGTATTTT. Protein product: CASSPGGDTPWSTDTQYF.

The sample holds a few counts of this clone. The rearrangement uses TRBV7-8 and TRBJ2-3, with D possibly TRBD2 on 6 matching bases. Germline-derived CDR1 and CDR2 are SGHVS and FQNEAQ. There are 14 residues in the CDR3. Trimming removed 2 bases from V and 6 bases from J, with 12 bases in between. CDR3: CASSLRRVWDTQYF. The CDR3 DNA is TGTGCCAGCAGCTTACGGAGGGTTTGGGATACGCAGTATTTT.

This clone was observed a few times. V and J are TRBV28 and TRBJ1-6; D not resolved. The V end was cut by 4 bases, the J end by 14 bases, with 12 bases between. This CDR3 spans 12 amino acids. Germline assignment: CDR1 MDHEN and CDR2 SYDVKM. CDR3 DNA: TGTGCCAGCAGTTCCGATCACTTCGCCCTCCACTTT. Amino acid sequence: CASSSDHFALHF.

V usage is TRBV18 and J usage is TRBJ2-1; D not certain. CDR1 is KGHSH, CDR2 LQKENI, per germline. CDR3 length: 14 amino acids. Trimming took 5 bases from V and 5 from J, leaving 13 bases between them. The CDR3 DNA follows: TGTGCCAGCTCATCCCAGGATGGTGACAATGAGCAGTTCTTC. Translated, it gives CASSSQDGDNEQFF.

This CDR3 is CASSIAGGGTDTQYF. In DNA, the CDR3 is TGTGCCAGTAGTATTGCGGGAGGGGGCACAGATACGCAGTATTTT. The chain is built from TRBV19 and TRBJ2-3; 9 nucleotides agree with TRBD2. The V gene's germline CDR1 is LNHDA and CDR2 SQIVND (reference sequence). This CDR3 spans 15 amino acids. After removal of 3 bases from V and 1 base from J, the junction contained 2 bases not matched to a gene.

This chain uses TRBV29-1 with TRBJ2-1, with 8 positions matching TRBD1. V was pared by 1 base and J by 7 bases, with 9 bases of the junction left unmatched. Germline loops: CDR1 SQVTM, CDR2 ANQGSEA. There are 15 residues in the CDR3. The CDR3 DNA reads as TGCAGCGTTGAAGGGATCCGGGACAGGTTAAATGAGCAGTTCTTC. Its translation: CSVEGIRDRLNEQFF.

This clone was seen more than once but under ten times. V gene TRBV19 combines with J gene TRBJ1-1; D ambiguous. Germline V gene lookup returns CDR1 LNHDA and CDR2 SQIVND (reference sequence). V was shortened by 5 bases and J by 3 bases, with 10 bases between the two germline ends. The CDR3 spans 13 residues. CDR3 DNA: TGTGCCAGTAGTTCACTCGCGTACACTGAAGCTTTCTTT. This sequence encodes CASSSLAYTEAFF. The full variable domain, its missing parts supplied by reference TRBV19 and TRBJ1-1, is DGGITQSPKYLFRKEGQNVTLSCEQNLNHDAMYWYRQDPGQGLRLIYYSQIVNDFQKGDIAEGYSVSREKKESFPLTVTSAQKNPTAFYLCASSSLAYTEAFFGQGTRLTVV.